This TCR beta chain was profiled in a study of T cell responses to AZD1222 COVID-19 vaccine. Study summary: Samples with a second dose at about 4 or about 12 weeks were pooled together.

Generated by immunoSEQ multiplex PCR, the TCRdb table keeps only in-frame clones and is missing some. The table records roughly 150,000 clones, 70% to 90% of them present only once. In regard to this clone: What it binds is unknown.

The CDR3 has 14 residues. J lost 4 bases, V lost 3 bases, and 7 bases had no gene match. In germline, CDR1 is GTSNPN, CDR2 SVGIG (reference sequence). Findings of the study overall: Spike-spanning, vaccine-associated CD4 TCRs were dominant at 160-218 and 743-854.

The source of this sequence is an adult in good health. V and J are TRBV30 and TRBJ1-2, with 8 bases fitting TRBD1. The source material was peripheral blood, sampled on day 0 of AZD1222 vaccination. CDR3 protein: CAWSNQGARYGYTF. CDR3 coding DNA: TGTGCCTGGAGCAATCAGGGGGCCCGCTATGGCTACACCTTC.